The rows below give T cell receptor beta chains drawn from one sample of a study of blood T cell repertoires in COVID-19. TCRdb keeps only in-frame clones here, not all; method: immunoSEQ multiplex PCR. The table includes about 480,000 clones, approximately 88% detected once. Sequenced material: peripheral blood. These receptors were collected from a woman between 50 and 59 years old with COVID-19, enrolled during active disease. The CDR3 runs from the conserved cysteine through the conserved F or W. Some rows mark clone size as missing; the rest say once, few, many or name a class of expanded clone.

CASGTGEVSNQPQHF,once,TRBV12-5
CASSGTGHYGYTF,NA,TRBV6-1
CASSIWAGRYNEQFF,NA,TRBV19
CASSQGRAVYNSPLHF,NA,TRBV6-2/TRBV6-3
CASSQITGAYYNEQFF,once,TRBV5-4
CASSSEPGLGGETQYF,NA,TRBV25-1
CASSLLGSEQYF,NA,TRBV5-6
CASSEVGQGYEQYF,NA,TRBV6-1
CASFYRQGGGYTF,NA,TRBV6-5
CASRPGVWTSGGAWGVSGELFF,NA,TRBV6-2/TRBV6-3
CAGDLGTVYGYTF,once,TRBV30
CASSPRQGAGNEQFF,NA,TRBV19
CASSTPGDEKLFF,once,TRBV5-1
CASSLGGADTEAFF,NA,TRBV7-9
CSAIEVGQGSDTQYF,NA,TRBV20-1
CASDYSRSAAQHF,NA,TRBV10-1
CASSRWGVSYEQYF,NA,TRBV5-4
CASGAIYGYTF,NA,TRBV19
CASIARGNTEAFF,NA,TRBV25-1
CASSAGGRETQYF,NA,TRBV7-6
CAWSRERGSVTQYF,NA,TRBV30
CASSYSMASNQPQHF,NA,TRBV6-5
CAEGQGIGGYTF,once,TRBV12-3/TRBV12-4
CASSQETGLSSGYTF,few,TRBV4-1
CASTPSPGNTEAFF,NA,TRBV6-5
CASSLVLAGLSTEAFF,NA,TRBV5-1
CATGYRLQDNYGYTF,once,TRBV27
CASSVGSAGANVLTF,NA,TRBV9
CASSESWGQSPNYGYTF,NA,TRBV10-2
CASSLSTGPNYGYTF,once,TRBV5-8
CASSRLAKSKNIQYF,NA,TRBV21-1
CASRATGGAGYGYTF,NA,TRBV6-5
CASSHDRPQGGYTF,NA,TRBV7-8
CASSVAGDHTDTQYF,NA,TRBV9
CASTTSRDRVPMDSPLHF,NA,TRBV23-1
CASSLFGIQYF,NA,TRBV7-2
CASSGHKDRSYEQYF,NA,TRBV16
CASTSWEGETDTQYF,NA,TRBV6-5
CASSILGARNQPQHF,NA,TRBV19
CASGTGDGWGEAFF,NA,TRBV9
CASSATSGGEETQYF,NA,TRBV9
CAWTREDSLYNEQFF,NA,TRBV30
CASSLSGVTGGSENGYTF,NA,TRBV27
CASSEQLGGPILQFF,NA,TRBV2
CASSLGQGFEQYF,few,TRBV5-1
CASSLKPQEPGNTIYF,NA,TRBV5-1
CASSLGAGDGLNEQFF,NA,TRBV5-1
CATSPLRGTGGEQYF,NA,TRBV24-1
CASSSPQGPSTDTQYF,NA,TRBV13
CASSHGREDNYGYTF,NA,TRBV11-2
CASSLGLPRGTQYF,once,TRBV7-2
CSVASTGGSTDTQYF,NA,TRBV29-1
CASSLLAGQGNEQYF,NA,TRBV5-6